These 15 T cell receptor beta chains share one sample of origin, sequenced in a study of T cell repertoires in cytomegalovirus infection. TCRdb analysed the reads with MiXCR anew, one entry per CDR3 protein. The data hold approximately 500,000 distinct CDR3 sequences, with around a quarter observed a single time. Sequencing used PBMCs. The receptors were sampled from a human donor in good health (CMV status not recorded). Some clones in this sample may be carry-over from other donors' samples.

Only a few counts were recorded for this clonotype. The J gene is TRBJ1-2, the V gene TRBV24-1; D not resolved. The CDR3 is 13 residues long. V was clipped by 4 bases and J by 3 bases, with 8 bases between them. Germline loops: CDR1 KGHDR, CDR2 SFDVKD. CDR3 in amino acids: CATSEWQDYGYTF. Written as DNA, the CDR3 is TGTGCCACCAGTGAATGGCAGGACTATGGCTACACCTTC.

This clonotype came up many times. The CDR3 nucleotides read TGTGCCAGCAAATACGTACAGAATGATGGCTACACCTTC. Translating gives CASKYVQNDGYTF. This chain links TRBV12-3 or TRBV12-4 with TRBJ1-2; D gene ambiguous. This CDR3 region has 13 residues. V gave up 7 bases and J gave up 6 bases, with 15 bases separating them.

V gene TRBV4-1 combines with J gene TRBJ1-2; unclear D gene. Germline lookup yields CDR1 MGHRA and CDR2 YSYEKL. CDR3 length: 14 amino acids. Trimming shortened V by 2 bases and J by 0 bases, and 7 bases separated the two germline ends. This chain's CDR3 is CASSQSIANYGYTF. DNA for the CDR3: TGCGCCAGCAGCCAATCGATAGCTAACTATGGCTACACCTTC.

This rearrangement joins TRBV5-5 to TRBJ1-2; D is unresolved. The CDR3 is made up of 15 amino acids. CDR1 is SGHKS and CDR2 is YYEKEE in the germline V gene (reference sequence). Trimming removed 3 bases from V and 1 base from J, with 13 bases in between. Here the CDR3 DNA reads TGTGCCAGCAGCTCGAGTGACGGGTTTAACTATGGCTACACCTTC. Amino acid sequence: CASSSSDGFNYGYTF.

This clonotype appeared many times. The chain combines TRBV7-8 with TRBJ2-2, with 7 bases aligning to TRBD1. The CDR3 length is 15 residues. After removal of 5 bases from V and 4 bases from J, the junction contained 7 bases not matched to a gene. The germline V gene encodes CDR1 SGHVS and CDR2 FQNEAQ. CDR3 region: CASSPNRGVTGELFF. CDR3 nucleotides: TGTGCCAGCAGCCCCAACAGGGGAGTCACCGGGGAGCTGTTTTTT. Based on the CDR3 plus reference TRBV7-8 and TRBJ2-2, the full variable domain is GAGVSQSPRYKVAKRGQDVALRCDPISGHVSLFWYQQALGQGPEFLTYFQNEAQLDKSGLPSDRFFAERPEGSVSTLKIQRTQQEDSAVYLCASSPNRGVTGELFFGEGSRLTVL.

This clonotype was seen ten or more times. CDR3 in amino acids: CASSLVGGRITDTQYF. CDR3 in DNA: TGTGCCAGCAGCTTAGTAGGCGGGAGGATCACAGATACGCAGTATTTT. The chain carries TRBV7-2 and TRBJ2-3; 8 bases are a match to TRBD2. Germline lookup yields CDR1 SGHTA and CDR2 FQGNSA. The CDR3 extends over 16 amino acids. J was trimmed by 2 bases and V by 1 base; bases with no gene match: 5.

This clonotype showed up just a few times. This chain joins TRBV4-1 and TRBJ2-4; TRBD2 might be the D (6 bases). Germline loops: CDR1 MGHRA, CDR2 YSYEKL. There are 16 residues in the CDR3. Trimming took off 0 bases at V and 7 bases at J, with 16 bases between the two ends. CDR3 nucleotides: TGCGCCAGCAGCCAAGACCGACTACTCGGGGGTAACATTCAGTACTTC. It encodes CASSQDRLLGGNIQYF.

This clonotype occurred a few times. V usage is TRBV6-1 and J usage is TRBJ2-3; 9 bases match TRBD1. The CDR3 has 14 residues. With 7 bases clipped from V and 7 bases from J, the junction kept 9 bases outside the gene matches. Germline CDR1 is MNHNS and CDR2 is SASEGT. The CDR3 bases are TGTGCCAGCATCCCCCTGGGGACAGGGAATACGCAGTATTTT. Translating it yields CASIPLGTGNTQYF.

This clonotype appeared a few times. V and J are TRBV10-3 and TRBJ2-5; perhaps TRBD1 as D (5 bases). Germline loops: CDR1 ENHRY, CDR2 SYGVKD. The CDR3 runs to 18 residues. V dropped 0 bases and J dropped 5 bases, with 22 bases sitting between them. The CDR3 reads CAISESNSLGRFYETQYF. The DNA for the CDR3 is TGTGCCATCAGTGAGTCGAATAGCTTGGGGCGATTTTATGAGACCCAGTACTTC.

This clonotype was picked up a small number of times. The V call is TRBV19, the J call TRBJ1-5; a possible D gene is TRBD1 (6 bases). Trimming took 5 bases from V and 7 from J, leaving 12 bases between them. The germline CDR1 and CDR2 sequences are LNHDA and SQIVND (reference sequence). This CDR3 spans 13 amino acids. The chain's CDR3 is CASSLGGQQPQHF. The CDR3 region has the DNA TGTGCCAGTAGTTTAGGGGGGCAGCAGCCCCAGCATTTT.

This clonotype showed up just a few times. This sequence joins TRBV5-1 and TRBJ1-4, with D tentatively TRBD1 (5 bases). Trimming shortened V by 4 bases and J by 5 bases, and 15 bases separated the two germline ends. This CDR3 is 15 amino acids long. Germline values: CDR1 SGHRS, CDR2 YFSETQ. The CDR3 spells CASSPPGRQNEKLFF. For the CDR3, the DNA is TGCGCCAGCAGCCCGCCGGGACGGCAAAATGAAAAACTGTTTTTT.

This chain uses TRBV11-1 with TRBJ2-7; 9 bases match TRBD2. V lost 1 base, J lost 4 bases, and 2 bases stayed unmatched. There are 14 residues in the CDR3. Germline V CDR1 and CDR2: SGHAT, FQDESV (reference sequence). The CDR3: CASSLGREGYEQYV. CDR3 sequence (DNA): TGTGCCAGCAGCTTAGGGCGGGAGGGTTACGAGCAGTACGTC.

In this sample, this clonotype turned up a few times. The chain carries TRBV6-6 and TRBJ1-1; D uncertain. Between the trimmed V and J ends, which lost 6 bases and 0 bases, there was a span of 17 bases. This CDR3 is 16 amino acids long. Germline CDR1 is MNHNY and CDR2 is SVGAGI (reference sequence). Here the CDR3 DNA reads TGTGCCAGCAGGGTTAGAATCGTAAACATGAACACTGAAGCTTTCTTT. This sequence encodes CASRVRIVNMNTEAFF.

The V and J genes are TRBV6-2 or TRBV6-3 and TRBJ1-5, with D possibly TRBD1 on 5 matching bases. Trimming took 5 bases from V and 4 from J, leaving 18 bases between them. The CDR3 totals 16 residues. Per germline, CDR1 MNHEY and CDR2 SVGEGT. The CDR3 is CASSTPTGRVNQPQHF. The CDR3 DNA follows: TGTGCCAGCAGTACTCCAACAGGCCGGGTTAATCAGCCCCAGCATTTT.

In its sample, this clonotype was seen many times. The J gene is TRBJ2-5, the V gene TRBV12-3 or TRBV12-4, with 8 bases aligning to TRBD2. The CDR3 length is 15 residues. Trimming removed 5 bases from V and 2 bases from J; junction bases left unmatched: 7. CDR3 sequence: CASSPPLAGQETQYF. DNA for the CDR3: TGTGCCAGCAGTCCCCCATTAGCGGGGCAAGAGACCCAGTACTTC.